The sequence of this T cell receptor beta chain was determined in a study of response to subunit inactivated influenza vaccine. Each CDR3 protein gets one entry after TCRdb re-called the RT-PCR reads with MiXCR. The table lists about 500,000 distinct CDR3 sequences, 15% to 20% of them singletons, with approximately 3% in the top ten. The CDR3 is 14 amino acids. The trim removed 4 bases at V and 6 bases at J, leaving 7 bases unmatched. CDR1 and CDR2 (germline): MNHEY, SVGEGT. General observations from the study: Each seasonal flu vaccination may recruit only limited new T cells, authors suggested.

This clonotype was counted a few times. Its antigen remains unknown. The sequencing used CD4+ T cells sorted from PBMCs, collected less than 30 months after vaccination. This chain connects TRBV6-2 or TRBV6-3 to TRBJ2-7, with 9 positions matching TRBD1. This receptor was obtained from a man aged 45-69 years who received an inactivated influenza vaccine. The CDR3 region is CASSSLGQGSEQYF. In nucleotides, the CDR3 is TGTGCCAGCAGTTCTTTGGGACAGGGAAGCGAGCAGTACTTC.